These T cell receptor beta chains were read from a single sample in a study of HIV-infected patients and healthy controls. TCRdb re-analysed the 5' RACE reads in MiXCR, keeping a single row per CDR3 protein. The table records over 15,000 distinct CDR3 sequences, approximately 5% of them present only once. The sequenced material came from blood. The source is an adult in good health. CDR3s leave out the opening cysteine and the closing phenylalanine or tryptophan. Each record gives: CDR3 length, J gene, D gene, V gene, CDR3 protein. The D gene is left open where the match is weak.

>11|TRBJ2-3|-|TRBV7-9
ASRRQNTDTQY
>11|TRBJ1-1|-|TRBV20-1
SARGLSNTEAF
>11|TRBJ1-5|-|TRBV29-1
SVGQSTSQPQH
>16|TRBJ2-1|-|TRBV18
ASSPPSGYTTVTDEQF
>11|TRBJ1-3|TRBD1|TRBV29-1
SVEPLRRQGAS
>10|TRBJ2-1|-|TRBV7-9
ASSSGGLEVH
>14|TRBJ1-4|TRBD1|TRBV4-3
ASSQDRGRRFEKLF
>10|TRBJ1-2|-|TRBV4-2
ASIGGEDGYT
>12|TRBJ2-7|TRBD1|TRBV5-1
ASSLDGQGYEQY
>11|TRBJ1-5|-|TRBV7-2
ASSLGVNQPQH
>17|TRBJ2-3|TRBD2|TRBV4-2
ASSQVGKSGLAATDTQY
>12|TRBJ1-4|-|TRBV5-1
ASSLGQGSEKLF
>12|TRBJ1-2|-|TRBV19
ASSIGQSNYGYT
>12|TRBJ1-2|-|TRBV7-9
ASSLASENYGYT
>14|TRBJ1-1|-|TRBV7-6
ASSLDRRGGKSEAF